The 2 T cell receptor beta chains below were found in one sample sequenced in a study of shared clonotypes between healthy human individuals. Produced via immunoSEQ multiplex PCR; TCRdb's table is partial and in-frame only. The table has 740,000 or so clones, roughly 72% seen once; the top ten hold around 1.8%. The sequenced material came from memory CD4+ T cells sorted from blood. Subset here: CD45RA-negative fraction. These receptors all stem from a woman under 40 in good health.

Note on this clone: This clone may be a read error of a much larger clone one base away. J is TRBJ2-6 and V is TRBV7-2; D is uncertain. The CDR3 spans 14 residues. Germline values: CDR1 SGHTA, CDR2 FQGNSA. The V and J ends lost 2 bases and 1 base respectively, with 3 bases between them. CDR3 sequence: CASSLHSGANVLTF. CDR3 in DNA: TGTGCCAGCAGCTTACATTCTGGGGCCAACGTCCTGACTTTC.

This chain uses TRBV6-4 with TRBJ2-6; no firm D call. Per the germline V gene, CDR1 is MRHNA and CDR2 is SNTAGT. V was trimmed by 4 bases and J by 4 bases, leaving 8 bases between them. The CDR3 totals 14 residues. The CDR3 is CASSAGSGANVLTF. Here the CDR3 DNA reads TGTGCCAGCAGTGCTGGATCAGGGGCCAACGTCCTGACTTTC.